This entry lists 9 T cell receptor beta chains sequenced from one sample in a study of blood T cell repertoires in COVID-19. Using immunoSEQ multiplex PCR, the repertoire was profiled, and TCRdb retains in-frame clones only, with some absent. The sample contains under 200,000 clones, 70% to 90% of which appear only once. Sequenced material: peripheral blood. All receptors derive from a woman aged 70 to 79 with acute or convalescent COVID-19.

The chain couples TRBV7-2 to TRBJ1-6, with TRBD1 identical over 8 bases. J was trimmed by 8 bases and V by 7 bases; bases with no gene match: 7. CDR1 SGHTA and CDR2 FQGNSA come from the germline V gene. The CDR3 extends over 14 amino acids. The CDR3 protein is CASNRQGTDSPLHF. Here the CDR3 DNA reads TGTGCCAGCAATCGACAGGGGACAGATTCACCCCTCCACTTT.

The V gene is TRBV4-1, the J gene TRBJ1-1, with 7 bases lining up with TRBD1. The CDR3 length is 13 residues. Germline V gene lookup returns CDR1 MGHRA and CDR2 YSYEKL. With V trimmed by 4 bases and J by 3 bases, 2 bases remained unmatched. This CDR3 is CASSLDRDTEAFF. For the CDR3, the DNA is TGCGCCAGCAGCCTCGACAGGGACACTGAAGCTTTCTTT.

V usage is TRBV2 and J usage is TRBJ1-1, with a possible D match to TRBD1 (5 bases). This CDR3 is 13 amino acids long. Germline V lookup: CDR1 SNHLY, CDR2 FYNNEI. V was shortened by 4 bases and J by 4 bases, with 10 bases between the two germline ends. CDR3 DNA sequence: TGTGCCAGCAGTGTCAGGGTGATCACTGAAGCTTTCTTT. Its translation is CASSVRVITEAFF.

This clone was detected only once. This chain joins TRBV3-1 (or the pseudogene TRBV3-2) and TRBJ2-7; D is unclear. This CDR3 is 11 amino acids long. The V and J ends lost 2 bases and 5 bases respectively, with 4 bases between them. Germline V CDR1 and CDR2: LGHDT, YNNKEL (reference sequence). The CDR3 DNA reads TGTGCCAGCAGCCAAACGGACGAGCAGTACTTC. This encodes CASSQTDEQYF.

In its sample, this clone was seen a few times. The rearrangement links TRBV18 to TRBJ1-4; D call uncertain. V lost 1 base and J 0 bases, leaving 15 bases between the germline ends. This CDR3 spans 18 amino acids. Germline V lookup: CDR1 KGHSH, CDR2 LQKENI. CDR3 residues: CASSPLTDYPTTNEKLFF. Written as DNA, the CDR3 is TGTGCCAGCTCACCACTCACAGACTACCCTACAACTAATGAAAAACTGTTTTTT.

V is TRBV9 and J is TRBJ2-1; 10 positions agree with TRBD2. CDR1 is SGDLS and CDR2 is YYNGEE in the germline V gene. The CDR3 has 15 residues. V was clipped by 3 bases and J by 4 bases; unmatched bases: 4. Here the CDR3 DNA reads TGTGCCAGCAGCGGAGGACTAGCGGAGTACAATGAGCAGTTCTTC. Amino acid sequence: CASSGGLAEYNEQFF.

V is TRBV4-2 and J is TRBJ1-2, with 8 bases matching TRBD1. After removal of 2 bases from V and 4 bases from J, the junction contained 6 bases not matched to a gene. The CDR3 runs 15 residues. Germline loops: CDR1 LGHNA, CDR2 YNFKEQ. The CDR3 DNA sequence: TGTGCCAGCAGCCAATCCGGACAGGGCGGCTATGGCTACACCTTC. This translates into CASSQSGQGGYGYTF.

The rearrangement uses TRBV23-1 and TRBJ2-5, with 9 bases that match TRBD1. TRBV23-1 is an open reading frame whose function is uncertain. Trimming cost V 2 bases and J 4 bases; bases outside gene matches: 8. The CDR3 is made up of 16 amino acids. The CDR3 protein is CASSQTGTGRGETQYF. CDR3 nucleotide sequence: TGCGCCAGCAGTCAAACCGGGACAGGGCGGGGAGAGACCCAGTACTTC.

The chain couples TRBV6-2 or TRBV6-3 to TRBJ1-6, with 11 nucleotides matching TRBD1. After removal of 6 bases from V and 4 bases from J, the junction contained 5 bases not matched to a gene. Germline V gene data show CDR1 as MNHEY and CDR2 as SVGEGT. CDR3 length: 16 residues. CDR3 in amino acids: CASSTGTGGYNSPLHF. In DNA, the CDR3 is TGTGCCAGCAGCACCGGGACAGGGGGTTATAATTCACCCCTCCACTTT.